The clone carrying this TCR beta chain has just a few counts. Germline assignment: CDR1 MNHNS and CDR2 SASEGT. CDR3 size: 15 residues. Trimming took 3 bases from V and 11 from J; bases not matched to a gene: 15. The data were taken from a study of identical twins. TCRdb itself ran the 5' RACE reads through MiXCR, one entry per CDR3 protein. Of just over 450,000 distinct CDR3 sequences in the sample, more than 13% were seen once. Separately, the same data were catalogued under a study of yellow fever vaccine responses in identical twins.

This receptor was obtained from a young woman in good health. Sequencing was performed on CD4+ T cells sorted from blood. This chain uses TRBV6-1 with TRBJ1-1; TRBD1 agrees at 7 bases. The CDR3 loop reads CASSETGQGPLGAFF. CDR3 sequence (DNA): TGTGCCAGCAGTGAGACAGGGCAGGGGCCGTTGGGGGCTTTCTTT.